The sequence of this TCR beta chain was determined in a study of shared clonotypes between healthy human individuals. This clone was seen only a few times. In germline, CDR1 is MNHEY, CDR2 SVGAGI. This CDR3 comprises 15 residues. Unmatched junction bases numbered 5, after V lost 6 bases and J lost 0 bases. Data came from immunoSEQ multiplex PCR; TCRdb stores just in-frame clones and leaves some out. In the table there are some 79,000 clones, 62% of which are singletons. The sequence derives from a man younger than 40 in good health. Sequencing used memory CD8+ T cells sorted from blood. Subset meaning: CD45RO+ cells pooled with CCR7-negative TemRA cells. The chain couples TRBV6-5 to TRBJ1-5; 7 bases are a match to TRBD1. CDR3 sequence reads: CASRPNRGSNQPQHF. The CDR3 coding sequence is TGTGCCAGCAGGCCTAACAGGGGTAGCAATCAGCCCCAGCATTTT.